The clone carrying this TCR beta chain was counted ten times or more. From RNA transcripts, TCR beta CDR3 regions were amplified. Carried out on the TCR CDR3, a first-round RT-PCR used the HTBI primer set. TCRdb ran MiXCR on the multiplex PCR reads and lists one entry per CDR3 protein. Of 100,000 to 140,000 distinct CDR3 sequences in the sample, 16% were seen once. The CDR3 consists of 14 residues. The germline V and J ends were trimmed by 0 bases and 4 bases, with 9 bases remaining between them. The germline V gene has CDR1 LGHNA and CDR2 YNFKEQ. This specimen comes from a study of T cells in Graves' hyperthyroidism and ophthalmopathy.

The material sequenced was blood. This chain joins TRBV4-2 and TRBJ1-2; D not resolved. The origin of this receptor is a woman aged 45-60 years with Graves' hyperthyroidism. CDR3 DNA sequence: TGTGCCAGCAGCCAAGATGGTCAGATCTATGGCTACACCTTC. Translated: CASSQDGQIYGYTF.